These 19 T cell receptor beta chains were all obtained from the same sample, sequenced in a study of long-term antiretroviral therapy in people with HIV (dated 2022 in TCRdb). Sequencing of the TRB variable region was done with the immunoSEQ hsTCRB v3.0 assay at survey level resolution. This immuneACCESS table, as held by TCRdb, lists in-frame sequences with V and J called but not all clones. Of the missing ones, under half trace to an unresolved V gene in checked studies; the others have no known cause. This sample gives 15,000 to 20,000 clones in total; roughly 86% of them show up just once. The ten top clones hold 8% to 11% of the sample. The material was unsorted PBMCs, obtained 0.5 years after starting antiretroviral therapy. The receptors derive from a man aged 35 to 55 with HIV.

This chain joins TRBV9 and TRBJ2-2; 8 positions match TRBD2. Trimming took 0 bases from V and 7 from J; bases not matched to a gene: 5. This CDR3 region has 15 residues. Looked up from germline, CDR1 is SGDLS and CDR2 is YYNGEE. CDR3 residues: CASSVVNSGNGELFF. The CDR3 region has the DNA TGTGCCAGCAGCGTAGTTAATAGCGGGAACGGGGAGCTGTTTTTT.

CDR3: CASSRDALSNQPQHF. CDR3 bases: TGTGCCAGTTCACGGGACGCTCTTAGCAATCAGCCCCAGCATTTT. This chain links TRBV27 with TRBJ1-5; perhaps TRBD1 as D (5 bases). This CDR3 contains 15 residues. Germline V gene sequence: CDR1 MNHEY, CDR2 SMNVEV (reference sequence). Trimming shortened V by 9 bases and J by 0 bases, and 15 bases separated the two germline ends.

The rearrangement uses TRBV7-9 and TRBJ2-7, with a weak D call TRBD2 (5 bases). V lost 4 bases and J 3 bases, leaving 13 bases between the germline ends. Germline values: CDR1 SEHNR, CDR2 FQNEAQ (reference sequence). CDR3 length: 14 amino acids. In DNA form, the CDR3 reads TGTGCCAGCAGCTCAAGTGCCGGGGTCTACGAGCAGTACTTC. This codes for CASSSSAGVYEQYF.

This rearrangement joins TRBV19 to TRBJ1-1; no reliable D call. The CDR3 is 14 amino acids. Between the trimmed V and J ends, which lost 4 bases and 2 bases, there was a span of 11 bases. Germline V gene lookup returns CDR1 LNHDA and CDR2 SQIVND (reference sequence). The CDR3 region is CASSTEGYNTEAFF. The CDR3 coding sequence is TGTGCCAGTAGTACGGAAGGATACAACACTGAAGCTTTCTTT.

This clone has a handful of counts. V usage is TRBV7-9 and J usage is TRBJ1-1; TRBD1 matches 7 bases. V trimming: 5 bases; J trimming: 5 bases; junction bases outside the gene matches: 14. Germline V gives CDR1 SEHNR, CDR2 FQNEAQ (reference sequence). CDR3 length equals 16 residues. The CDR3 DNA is TGTGCCAGCAGCCCCGACAGGGAGGAAGGGGAAACTGAAGCTTTCTTT. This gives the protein CASSPDREEGETEAFF.

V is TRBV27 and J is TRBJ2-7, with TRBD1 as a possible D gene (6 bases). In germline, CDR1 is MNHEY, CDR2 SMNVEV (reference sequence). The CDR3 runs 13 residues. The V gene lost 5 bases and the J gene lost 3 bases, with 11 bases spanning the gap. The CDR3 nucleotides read TGTGCCAGCAGTGACAGGAATCACTACGAGCAGTACTTC. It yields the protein CASSDRNHYEQYF.

CDR3 sequence reads: CAWSAVGRVYNEQFF. In nucleotides, the CDR3 is TGTGCCTGGAGTGCCGTTGGGCGGGTATACAATGAGCAGTTCTTC. The gene calls are TRBV30 and TRBJ2-1, with D perhaps TRBD2 (5 bases). V was clipped by 1 base and J by 4 bases, with 14 bases between them. The CDR3 length is 15 residues. Germline V gene sequence: CDR1 GTSNPN, CDR2 SVGIG (reference sequence).

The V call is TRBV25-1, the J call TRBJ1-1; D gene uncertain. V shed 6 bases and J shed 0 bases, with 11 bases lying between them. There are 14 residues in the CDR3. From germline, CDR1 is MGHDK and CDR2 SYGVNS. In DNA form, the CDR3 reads TGTGCCAGCAGACGGCCGCGTGTGAACACTGAAGCTTTCTTT. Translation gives CASRRPRVNTEAFF.

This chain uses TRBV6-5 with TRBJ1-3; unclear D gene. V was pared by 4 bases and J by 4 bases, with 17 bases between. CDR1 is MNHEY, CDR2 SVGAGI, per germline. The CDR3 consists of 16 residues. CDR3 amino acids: CASSFISGGGGNTIYF. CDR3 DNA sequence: TGTGCCAGCAGTTTTATATCGGGAGGAGGAGGAAACACCATATATTTT.

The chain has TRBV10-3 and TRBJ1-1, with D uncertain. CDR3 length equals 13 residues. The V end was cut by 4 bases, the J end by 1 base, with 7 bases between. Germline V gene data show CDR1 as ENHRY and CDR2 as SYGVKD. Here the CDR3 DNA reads TGTGCCATCAGTGCACAGCCGAACACTGAAGCTTTCTTT. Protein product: CAISAQPNTEAFF.

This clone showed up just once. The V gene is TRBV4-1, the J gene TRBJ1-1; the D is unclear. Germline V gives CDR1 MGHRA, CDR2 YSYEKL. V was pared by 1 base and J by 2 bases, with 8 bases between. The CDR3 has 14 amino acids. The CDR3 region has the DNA TGCGCCAGCAGCCAAGGTGGCCCTAACACTGAAGCTTTCTTT. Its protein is CASSQGGPNTEAFF.

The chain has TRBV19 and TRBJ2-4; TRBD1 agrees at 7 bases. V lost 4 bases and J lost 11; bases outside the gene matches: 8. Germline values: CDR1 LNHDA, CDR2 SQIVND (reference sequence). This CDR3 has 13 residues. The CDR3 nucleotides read TGTGCCAGTAGTACCGGGACAGATACCTTTCAGTACTTC. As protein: CASSTGTDTFQYF.

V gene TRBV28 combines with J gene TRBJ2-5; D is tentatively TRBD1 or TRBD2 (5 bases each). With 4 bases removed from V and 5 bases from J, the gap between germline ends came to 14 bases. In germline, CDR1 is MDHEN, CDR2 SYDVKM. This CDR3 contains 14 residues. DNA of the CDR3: TGTGCCAGCAGTTCTGGGACGATTCAGGAGACCCAGTACTTC. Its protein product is CASSSGTIQETQYF.

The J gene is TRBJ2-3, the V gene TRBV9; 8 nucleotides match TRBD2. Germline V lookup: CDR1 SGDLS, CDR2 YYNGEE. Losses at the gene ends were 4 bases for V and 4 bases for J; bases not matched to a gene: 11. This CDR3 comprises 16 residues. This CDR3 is CASSPLGGRLADTQYF. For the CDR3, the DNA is TGTGCCAGCAGCCCCCTTGGCGGGAGGTTGGCAGATACGCAGTATTTT.

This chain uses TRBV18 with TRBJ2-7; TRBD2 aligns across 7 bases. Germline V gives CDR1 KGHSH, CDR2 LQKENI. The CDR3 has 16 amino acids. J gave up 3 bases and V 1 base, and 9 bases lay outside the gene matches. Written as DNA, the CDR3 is TGTGCCAGCTCACCACGGGCAGCGGGAAATAGCTACGAGCAGTACTTC. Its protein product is CASSPRAAGNSYEQYF.

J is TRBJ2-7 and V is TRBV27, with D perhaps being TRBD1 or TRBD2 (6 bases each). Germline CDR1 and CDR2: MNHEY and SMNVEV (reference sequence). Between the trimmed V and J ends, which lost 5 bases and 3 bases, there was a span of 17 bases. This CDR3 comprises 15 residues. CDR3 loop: CASSPLTGAFYEQYF. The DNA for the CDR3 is TGTGCCAGCAGTCCCCTGACGGGGGCGTTCTACGAGCAGTACTTC.

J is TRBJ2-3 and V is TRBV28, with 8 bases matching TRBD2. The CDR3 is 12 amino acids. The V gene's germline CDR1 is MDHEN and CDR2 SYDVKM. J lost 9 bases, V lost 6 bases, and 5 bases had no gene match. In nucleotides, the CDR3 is TGTGCCAGCAGCCGGACTAGCCACACGCAGTATTTT. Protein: CASSRTSHTQYF.

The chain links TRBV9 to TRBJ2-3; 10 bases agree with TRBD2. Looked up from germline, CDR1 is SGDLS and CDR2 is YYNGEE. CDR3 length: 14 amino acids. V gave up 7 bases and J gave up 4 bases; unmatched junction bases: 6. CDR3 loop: CASASGGGADTQYF. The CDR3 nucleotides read TGTGCCAGCGCTAGCGGGGGCGGGGCAGATACGCAGTATTTT.

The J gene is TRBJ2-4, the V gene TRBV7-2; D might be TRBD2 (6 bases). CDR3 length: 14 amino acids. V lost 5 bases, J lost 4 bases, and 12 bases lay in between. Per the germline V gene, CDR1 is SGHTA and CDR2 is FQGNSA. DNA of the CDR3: TGTGCCAGCAGCGAAAGTGCGGGAAAAAACATTCAGTACTTC. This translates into CASSESAGKNIQYF. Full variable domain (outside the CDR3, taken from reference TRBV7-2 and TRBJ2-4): GAGVSQSPSNKVTEKGKDVELRCDPISGHTALYWYRQSLGQGLEFLIYFQGNSAPDKSGLPSDRFSAERTGGSVSTLTIQRTQQEDSAVYLCASSESAGKNIQYFGAGTRLSVL.